One sample yielded the 6 T cell receptor beta chains listed below, sequenced in a study of siplizumab effects on memory and regulatory T cells. The protocol was immunoSEQ multiplex PCR, while the TCRdb copy is restricted to in-frame clones and leaves out a portion. This table has about 66,000 clones, roughly 97% appearing once. The sequencing input was naive CD8+ T cells sorted from blood. The receptors originated from a human donor in good health.

The V gene is TRBV5-4, the J gene TRBJ2-3; 7 bases map to TRBD2. Germline CDR1 SGHNT, CDR2 YYREEE (reference sequence). V shed 4 bases and J 0 bases; nucleotides not matched to a gene: 5. The CDR3 has 15 residues. The DNA of the CDR3 is TGTGCCAGCAGCATAAGCGGGGCTAGCACAGATACGCAGTATTTT. Its protein is CASSISGASTDTQYF.

The chain combines TRBV4-3 with TRBJ2-7; perhaps TRBD2 as D (7 bases). In germline, CDR1 is LGHNA, CDR2 YSLEER. V dropped 1 base and J dropped 7 bases, with 17 bases sitting between them. The CDR3 is 15 amino acids. CDR3 sequence (DNA): TGCGCCAGCAGCCAAGCGGACGCGGGGGCGGGTGAGCAGTACTTC. Protein: CASSQADAGAGEQYF.

V usage is TRBV28 and J usage is TRBJ2-5; D is ambiguous. Germline V CDR1 and CDR2: MDHEN, SYDVKM. V was pared by 0 bases and J by 1 base, with 6 bases between. This CDR3 comprises 14 residues. CDR3 sequence: CASSLWGSQETQYF. For the CDR3, the DNA is TGTGCCAGCAGTTTATGGGGCAGCCAAGAGACCCAGTACTTC.

V usage is TRBV13 and J usage is TRBJ1-6; 7 bases match TRBD1. Germline lookup yields CDR1 PRHDT and CDR2 FYEKMQ (reference sequence). The J segment lost 6 bases and the V segment lost 0 bases, leaving 2 bases of the junction unmatched. The CDR3 is 15 amino acids. CDR3: CASSLGTGSNSPLHF. Written as DNA, the CDR3 is TGTGCCAGCAGCTTAGGGACAGGGAGTAATTCACCCCTCCACTTT. Variable domain in full (rest from reference TRBV13 and TRBJ1-6): AAGVIQSPRHLIKEKRETATLKCYPIPRHDTVYWYQQGPGQDPQFLISFYEKMQSDKGSIPDRFSAQQFSDYHSELNMSSLELGDSALYFCASSLGTGSNSPLHFGNGTRLTVT.

The genes are TRBV18 and TRBJ1-5; D call uncertain. Germline loops: CDR1 KGHSH, CDR2 LQKENI. The CDR3 covers 13 residues. Trimming took 6 bases from V and 6 from J, leaving 12 bases between them. For the CDR3, the DNA is TGTGCCAGCTCGCCCCCAACGGGTCAGCCCCAGCATTTT. It encodes CASSPPTGQPQHF.

The V and J genes are TRBV19 and TRBJ1-1; TRBD1 might be the D (5 bases). CDR3 length equals 14 residues. Germline V gene data show CDR1 as LNHDA and CDR2 as SQIVND (reference sequence). Between the trimmed V and J ends, which lost 1 base and 6 bases, there was a span of 12 bases. The CDR3 region is CASSIVAGTSEAFF. CDR3 DNA sequence: TGTGCCAGTAGTATAGTGGCAGGGACCTCTGAAGCTTTCTTT.